Below are 20 T cell receptor beta chains sequenced from a single sample in a study of CD8+CD57+ T cells in acquired aplastic anemia. All patients picked for sequencing had shown, by flow cytometry, an expansion of CD8+CD57+ cells. Investigators profiled TCR beta VDJ and CDR3 from genomic DNA template. TCRdb analysed the reads with MiXCR anew, one entry per CDR3 protein. The sample includes approximately 470,000 distinct CDR3 sequences, approximately 32% of them seen just once. The material sequenced was sorted CD4+, CD8+, or CD8+CD57+ T cells (not recorded which) from PBMCs. The receptors originated from a human donor with aplastic anemia.

The J gene is TRBJ2-7, the V gene TRBV7-2, with TRBD1 matching 7 bases. The CDR3 covers 13 residues. Germline lookup yields CDR1 SGHTA and CDR2 FQGNSA. After removal of 6 bases from V and 10 bases from J, the junction contained 12 bases not matched to a gene. CDR3 nucleotides: TGTGCCAGCAGTGCAATGGACAGGCAGCAACAGTACTTC. Protein: CASSAMDRQQQYF.

The chain links TRBV13 to TRBJ1-2; no reliable D call. V dropped 5 bases and J dropped 3 bases, with 22 bases sitting between them. The CDR3 is 17 residues long. Per germline, CDR1 PRHDT and CDR2 FYEKMQ (reference sequence). The CDR3 sequence: CASSEGPAGGLYYGYTF. For the CDR3, the DNA is TGTGCCAGCAGCGAAGGCCCGGCGGGCGGTTTGTACTATGGCTACACCTTC.

This clonotype was picked up many times. This chain links TRBV7-6 with TRBJ1-5; D not resolved. The CDR3 covers 12 residues. Germline assignment: CDR1 SGHVS and CDR2 FNYEAQ. Trimming pared 2 bases from V and 7 bases from J, leaving 6 bases between. The CDR3 sequence: CASSLNGQPQHF. CDR3 sequence (DNA): TGTGCCAGCAGCTTAAACGGGCAGCCCCAGCATTTT.

This clonotype was recorded a few times. The J gene is TRBJ1-1, the V gene TRBV15; D might be TRBD1 (6 bases). The germline CDR1 and CDR2 sequences are LNHNV and YYDKDF (reference sequence). Between the trimmed V and J ends, which lost 10 bases and 1 base, there was a span of 13 bases. This CDR3 is 13 amino acids long. CDR3 sequence reads: CASHRTENTEAFF. The CDR3 DNA is TGTGCCAGCCATCGGACAGAGAACACTGAAGCTTTCTTT.

The rearrangement links TRBV5-1 to TRBJ2-3; maybe TRBD2 (6 bases). Trimming took off 7 bases at V and 0 bases at J, with 15 bases between the two ends. Germline lookup yields CDR1 SGHRS and CDR2 YFSETQ. This CDR3 is 15 amino acids long. The CDR3 loop is CASGLREPSTDTQYF. In DNA form, the CDR3 reads TGCGCCAGCGGACTGCGGGAACCTAGCACAGATACGCAGTATTTT. The whole variable domain, filled in from reference TRBV5-1 and TRBJ2-3, reads KAGVTQTPRYLIKTRGQQVTLSCSPISGHRSVSWYQQTPGQGLQFLFEYFSETQRNKGNFPGRFSGRQFSNSRSEMNVSTLELGDSALYLCASGLREPSTDTQYFGPGTRLTVL.

This chain links TRBV7-3 with TRBJ2-5; D might be TRBD1 (6 bases). Germline CDR1 and CDR2: SGHTA and FQGTGA. V lost 2 bases and J lost 2, with 15 bases in between. This CDR3 comprises 16 residues. CDR3 in amino acids: CASSLGTPGWQETQYF. The CDR3 region has the DNA TGTGCCAGCAGCTTAGGGACACCGGGATGGCAAGAGACCCAGTACTTC.

This clonotype was seen many times. The chain is built from TRBV20-1 and TRBJ2-7, with 7 bases lining up with TRBD1. The CDR3 spans 14 residues. J lost 2 bases, V lost 6 bases, and 10 bases had no gene match. Germline V CDR1 and CDR2: DFQATT, SNEGSKA (reference sequence). CDR3 nucleotides: TGCAGTGCAAACCAGGGGGTAGGGGCCTACGAGCAGTACTTC. This sequence encodes CSANQGVGAYEQYF.

This clonotype turned up a few times. The genes are TRBV9 and TRBJ2-3; D is perhaps TRBD2 (7 bases). Germline CDR1 and CDR2: SGDLS and YYNGEE. The CDR3 contains 16 residues. Deletions cut 3 bases from V and 1 base from J, with 15 bases between. The CDR3 DNA is TGTGCCAGCAGCGCGGAGGGGGGGCCGGGCACAGATACGCAGTATTTT. Its protein product is CASSAEGGPGTDTQYF.

Ten or more counts support this clonotype. The chain recombines TRBV11-1 with TRBJ1-6; tentatively, D is TRBD1 (6 bases). The CDR3 totals 17 residues. Germline values: CDR1 SGHAT, CDR2 FQDESV (reference sequence). With 7 bases removed from V and 0 bases from J, the gap between germline ends came to 16 bases. CDR3 sequence reads: CASKGWGQSSYNSPLHF. CDR3 nucleotides: TGTGCCAGCAAAGGCTGGGGGCAGAGCTCCTATAATTCACCCCTCCACTTT. Variable domain in full (rest from reference TRBV11-1 and TRBJ1-6): EAEVAQSPRYKITEKSQAVAFWCDPISGHATLYWYRQILGQGPELLVQFQDESVVDDSQLPKDRFSAERLKGVDSTLKIQPAELGDSAMYLCASKGWGQSSYNSPLHFGNGTRLTVT.

The V gene is TRBV7-2, the J gene TRBJ1-3, with D hard to call. The germline V and J ends were trimmed by 4 bases and 0 bases, with 10 bases remaining between them. CDR3 length: 15 amino acids. Germline CDR1 reads SGHTA; CDR2 reads FQGNSA. The CDR3 sequence is CASSSRESSGNTIYF. Here the CDR3 DNA reads TGTGCCAGCAGCTCTCGGGAGAGCTCTGGAAACACCATATATTTT.

This clonotype came up many times. V gene TRBV2 combines with J gene TRBJ1-2; TRBD1 is a possible D gene (5 bases). V gave up 0 bases and J gave up 4 bases, with 24 bases separating them. Germline CDR1 is SNHLY and CDR2 is FYNNEI. The CDR3 contains 19 residues. CDR3 coding DNA: TGTGCCAGCAGTGAAGCCGTGCGGGGCCGAAGGCTGGCGAGCTATGGCTACACCTTC. Translated: CASSEAVRGRRLASYGYTF.

This clonotype showed up many times. This chain uses TRBV19 with TRBJ1-2, with 7 nucleotides matching TRBD1. With V trimmed by 5 bases and J by 5 bases, 8 bases remained unmatched. CDR1 LNHDA and CDR2 SQIVND come from the germline V gene (reference sequence). The CDR3 covers 14 residues. The CDR3 coding sequence is TGTGCCAGTAGTTTCCCCGGACAGGCTTATGGCTACACCTTC. It yields the protein CASSFPGQAYGYTF.

This clonotype was detected a few times. V usage is TRBV18 and J usage is TRBJ2-7; D may be TRBD2 (6 bases). The V and J ends lost 2 bases and 3 bases respectively, with 8 bases between them. This CDR3 contains 13 residues. Germline CDR1 reads KGHSH; CDR2 reads LQKENI. Here the CDR3 DNA reads TGTGCCAGCTCACCAGGGGGAGGCTACGAGCAGTACTTC. This encodes CASSPGGGYEQYF.

At least ten counts were recorded for this clonotype. With a much larger clone just one base away, this may be a read error. This chain uses TRBV7-9 with TRBJ2-5; D not certain. The V gene's germline CDR1 is SEHNR and CDR2 FQNEAQ (reference sequence). CDR3 size: 11 residues. CDR3 DNA sequence: TGTGCCAGCAACTTACAAGAGACCCAGTACTTC. Protein product: CASNLQETQYF.

J is TRBJ2-3 and V is TRBV7-6, with TRBD2 matching 8 bases. The ends lost 5 bases at V and 7 bases at J; junction bases unmatched: 8. Per germline, CDR1 SGHVS and CDR2 FNYEAQ. CDR3 length: 14 residues. In DNA form, the CDR3 reads TGTGCCAGCAGCCGCCTAACGGGGGGGTATACGCAGTATTTT. Amino acids: CASSRLTGGYTQYF.

This clonotype was found a few times. One end of the junction is discordant with germline, which a read error may explain. The V gene is TRBV7-6, the J gene TRBJ2-1; 10 nucleotides align to TRBD2. Looked up from germline, CDR1 is SGHVS and CDR2 is FNYEAQ. The CDR3 consists of 17 residues. CDR3 nucleotides: TGTGCTAGCAGCCATAACCCACAGCGGGGGGGTTACAATGAGCAGTTCTTC. It codes for CASSHNPQRGGYNEQFF.

The rearrangement joins TRBV30 to TRBJ1-3; D is undetermined. Deletions cut 2 bases from V and 0 bases from J, with 5 bases between. The germline V gene encodes CDR1 GTSNPN and CDR2 SVGIG (reference sequence). This CDR3 comprises 13 residues. The CDR3 is CAWSLNSGNTIYF. DNA of the CDR3: TGTGCCTGGAGTTTAAACTCTGGAAACACCATATATTTT.

This clonotype was seen at least ten times. This chain joins TRBV2 and TRBJ2-1; D gene unclear. The V end lost 8 bases, the J end lost 6 bases, and 14 bases lay between the germline ends. CDR3 length: 13 residues. Per germline, CDR1 SNHLY and CDR2 FYNNEI. The CDR3 nucleotides read TGTGCCAGCGATGCAAGGAGTGGCAATGAGCAGTTCTTC. It encodes CASDARSGNEQFF.

The rearrangement uses TRBV5-1 and TRBJ1-3, with 7 bases lining up with TRBD1. The germline CDR1 and CDR2 sequences are SGHRS and YFSETQ. Losses at the gene ends were 0 bases for V and 4 bases for J; bases not matched to a gene: 4. The CDR3 is 15 residues long. Here the CDR3 DNA reads TGCGCCAGCAGCTTGGGACAGGGCCAGGGAAACACCATATATTTT. The encoded protein is CASSLGQGQGNTIYF.

The rearrangement uses TRBV15 and TRBJ2-5; 8 bases fit TRBD2. The CDR3 runs to 14 residues. Trimming removed 4 bases from V and 9 bases from J; junction bases left unmatched: 10. Germline CDR1 is LNHNV and CDR2 is YYDKDF (reference sequence). This chain's CDR3 is CATSTRLAGKAQYF. The CDR3 DNA sequence: TGTGCCACCAGCACACGTCTAGCGGGCAAGGCCCAGTACTTC.